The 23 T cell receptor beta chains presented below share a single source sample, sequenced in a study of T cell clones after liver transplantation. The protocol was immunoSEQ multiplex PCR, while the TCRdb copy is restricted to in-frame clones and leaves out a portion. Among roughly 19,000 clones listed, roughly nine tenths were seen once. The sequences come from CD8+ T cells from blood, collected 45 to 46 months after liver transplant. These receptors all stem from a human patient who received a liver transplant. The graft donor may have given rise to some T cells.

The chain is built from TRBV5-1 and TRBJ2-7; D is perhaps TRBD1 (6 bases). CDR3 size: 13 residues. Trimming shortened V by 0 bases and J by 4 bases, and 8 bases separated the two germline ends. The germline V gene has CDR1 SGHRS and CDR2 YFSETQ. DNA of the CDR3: TGCGCCAGCAGCTTGGTAGGACAGTACGAGCAGTACTTC. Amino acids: CASSLVGQYEQYF.

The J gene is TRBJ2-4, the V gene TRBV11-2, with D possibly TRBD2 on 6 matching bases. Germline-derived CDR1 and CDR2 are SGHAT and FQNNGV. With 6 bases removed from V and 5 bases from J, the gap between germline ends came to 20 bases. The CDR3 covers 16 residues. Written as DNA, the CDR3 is TGTGCCAGCAGATCCGTTACGGGACTCGGCCAAAACATTCAGTACTTC. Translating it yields CASRSVTGLGQNIQYF.

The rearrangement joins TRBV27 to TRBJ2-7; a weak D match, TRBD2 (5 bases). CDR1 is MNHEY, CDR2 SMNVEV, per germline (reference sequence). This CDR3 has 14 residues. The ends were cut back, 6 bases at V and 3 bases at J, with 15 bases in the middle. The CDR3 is CASRGEEHFYEQYF. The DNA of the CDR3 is TGTGCCAGCAGGGGAGAAGAACATTTCTACGAGCAGTACTTC.

Here the CDR3 reads CASSSPGGSDGTDTQYF. The CDR3 DNA is TGTGCCAGCAGCTCTCCCGGGGGAAGTGATGGCACAGATACGCAGTATTTT. The genes are TRBV7-9 and TRBJ2-3, with D tentatively TRBD2 (6 bases). V was cut by 4 bases and J by 1 base, with 18 bases left in between. Looked up from germline, CDR1 is SEHNR and CDR2 is FQNEAQ (reference sequence). This CDR3 region has 17 residues.

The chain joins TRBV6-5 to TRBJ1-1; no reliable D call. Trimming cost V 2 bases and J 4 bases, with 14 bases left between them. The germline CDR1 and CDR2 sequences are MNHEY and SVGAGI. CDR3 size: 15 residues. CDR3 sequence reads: CASSYREGIGTEAFF. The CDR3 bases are TGTGCCAGCAGTTACCGTGAGGGTATCGGCACTGAAGCTTTCTTT.

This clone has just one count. CDR3 amino acids: CASSLLGPGNTGELFF. CDR3 DNA: TGCGCCAGCAGCTTGCTGGGACCGGGTAACACCGGGGAGCTGTTTTTT. V and J are TRBV5-1 and TRBJ2-2; D is tentatively TRBD1 or TRBD2 (5 bases each). Germline V gene sequence: CDR1 SGHRS, CDR2 YFSETQ. This CDR3 has 16 residues. With 1 base removed from V and 2 bases from J, the gap between germline ends came to 12 bases.

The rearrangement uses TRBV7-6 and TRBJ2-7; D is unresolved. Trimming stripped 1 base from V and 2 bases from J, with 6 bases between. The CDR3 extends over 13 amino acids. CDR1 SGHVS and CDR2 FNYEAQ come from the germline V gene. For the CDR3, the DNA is TGTGCCAGCAGCTTAGGGGTCGCCTACGAGCAGTACTTC. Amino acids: CASSLGVAYEQYF. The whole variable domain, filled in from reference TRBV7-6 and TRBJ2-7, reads GAGVSQSPRYKVTKRGQDVALRCDPISGHVSLYWYRQALGQGPEFLTYFNYEAQQDKSGLPNDRFSAERPEGSISTLTIQRTEQRDSAMYRCASSLGVAYEQYFGPGTRLTVT.

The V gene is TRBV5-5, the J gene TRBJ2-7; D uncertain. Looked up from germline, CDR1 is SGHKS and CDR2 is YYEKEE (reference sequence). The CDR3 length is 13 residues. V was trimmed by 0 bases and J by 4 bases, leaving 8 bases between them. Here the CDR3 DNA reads TGTGCCAGCAGCTTGGTTAGCCATTACGAGCAGTACTTC. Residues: CASSLVSHYEQYF.

CDR3 nucleotide sequence: TGTGCCAGTAGCCGAAACGGACAGCTAAATCAGCCCCAGCATTTT. Protein sequence: CASSRNGQLNQPQHF. The chain recombines TRBV19 with TRBJ1-5; maybe TRBD1 (6 bases). CDR3 size: 15 residues. V lost 6 bases and J 4 bases, leaving 16 bases between the germline ends. The V gene's germline CDR1 is LNHDA and CDR2 SQIVND (reference sequence).

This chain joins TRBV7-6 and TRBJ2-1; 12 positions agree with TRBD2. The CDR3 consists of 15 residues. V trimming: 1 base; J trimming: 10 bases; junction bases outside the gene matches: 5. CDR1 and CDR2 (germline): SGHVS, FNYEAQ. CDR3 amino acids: CASSLGEGLAGEQFF. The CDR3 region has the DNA TGTGCCAGCAGCTTAGGAGAGGGACTAGCGGGCGAGCAGTTCTTC.

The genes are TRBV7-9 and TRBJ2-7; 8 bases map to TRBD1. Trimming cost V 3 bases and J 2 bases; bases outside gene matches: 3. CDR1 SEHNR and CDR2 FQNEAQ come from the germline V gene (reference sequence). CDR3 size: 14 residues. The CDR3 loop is CASSLTGDPYEQYF. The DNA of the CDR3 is TGTGCCAGCAGCTTGACAGGGGACCCCTACGAGCAGTACTTC.

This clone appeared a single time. CDR3 residues: CASSWGIGELFF. DNA of the CDR3: TGTGCCAGCAGCTGGGGGATAGGCGAACTGTTTTTT. The chain couples TRBV11-2 to TRBJ1-4, with TRBD1 as a possible D gene (5 bases). CDR1 and CDR2 from the germline V gene are SGHAT and FQNNGV. CDR3 length: 12 residues. V lost 4 bases and J lost 12, with 12 bases in between.

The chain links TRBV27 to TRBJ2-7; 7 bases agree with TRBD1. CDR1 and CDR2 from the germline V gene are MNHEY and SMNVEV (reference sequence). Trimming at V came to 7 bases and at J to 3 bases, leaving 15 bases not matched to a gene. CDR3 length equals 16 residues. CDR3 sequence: CASTFSTGDSFYEQYF. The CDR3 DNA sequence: TGTGCCAGCACCTTCTCCACAGGGGATTCCTTCTACGAGCAGTACTTC.

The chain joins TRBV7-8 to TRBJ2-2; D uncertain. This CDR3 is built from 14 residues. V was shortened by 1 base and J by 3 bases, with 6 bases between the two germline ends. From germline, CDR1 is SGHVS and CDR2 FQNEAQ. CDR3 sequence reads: CASSLVSYTGELFF. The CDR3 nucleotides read TGTGCCAGCAGCTTAGTCTCCTACACCGGGGAGCTGTTTTTT.

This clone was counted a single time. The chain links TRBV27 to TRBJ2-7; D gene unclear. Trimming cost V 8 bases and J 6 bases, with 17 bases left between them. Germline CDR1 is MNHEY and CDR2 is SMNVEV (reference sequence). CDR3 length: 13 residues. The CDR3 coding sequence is TGTGCCAGCTCACTTACCCCTAACTTCGAGCAGTACTTC. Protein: CASSLTPNFEQYF.

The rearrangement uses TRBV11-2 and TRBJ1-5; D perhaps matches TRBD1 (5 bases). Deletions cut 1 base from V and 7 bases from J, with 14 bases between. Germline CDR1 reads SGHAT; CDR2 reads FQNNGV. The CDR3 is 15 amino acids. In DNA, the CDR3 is TGTGCCAGCAGCTTAGGATGGGGGAAAGGGCAGCCCCAGCATTTT. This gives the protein CASSLGWGKGQPQHF.

CDR3 sequence (DNA): TGTGCCAGCAGCCCCCCCCGGGCGCTGAACACTGAAGCTTTCTTT. This gives the protein CASSPPRALNTEAFF. The rearrangement joins TRBV5-6 to TRBJ1-1; D not certain. The V gene lost 4 bases and the J gene lost 0 bases, with 13 bases spanning the gap. CDR1 SGHDT and CDR2 YYEEEE come from the germline V gene. The CDR3 is 15 residues long.

CDR3 amino acids: CASSPVQPFPSQYF. DNA of the CDR3: TGTGCCAGCAGCCCCGTTCAGCCGTTCCCGTCGCAGTATTTT. The chain carries TRBV7-9 and TRBJ2-3, with unresolved D. The CDR3 is 14 amino acids. CDR1 and CDR2 (germline): SEHNR, FQNEAQ (reference sequence). V was clipped by 5 bases and J by 10 bases, with 19 bases between them.

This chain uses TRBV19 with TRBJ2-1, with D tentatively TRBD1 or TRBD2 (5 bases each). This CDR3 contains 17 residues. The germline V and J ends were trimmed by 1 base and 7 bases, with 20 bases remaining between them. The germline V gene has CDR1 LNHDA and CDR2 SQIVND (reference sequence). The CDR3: CASSIAKSAVGVNEQFF. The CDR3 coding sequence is TGTGCCAGTAGTATAGCCAAAAGCGCCGTGGGGGTGAATGAGCAGTTCTTC.

CDR3 protein: CASSLGTGELFF. The CDR3 bases are TGTGCCAGTAGTTTGGGCACCGGGGAGCTGTTTTTT. The V and J genes are TRBV19 and TRBJ2-2; no clear D. CDR3 length equals 12 residues. V was shortened by 5 bases and J by 4 bases, with 5 bases between the two germline ends. In germline, CDR1 is LNHDA, CDR2 SQIVND (reference sequence).

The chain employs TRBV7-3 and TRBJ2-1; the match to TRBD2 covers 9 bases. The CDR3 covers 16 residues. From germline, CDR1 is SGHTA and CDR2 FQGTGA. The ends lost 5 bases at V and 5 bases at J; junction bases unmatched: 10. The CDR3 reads CASSPRLAEVNNEQFF. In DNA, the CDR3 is TGTGCCAGCAGCCCCCGACTAGCGGAAGTGAACAATGAGCAGTTCTTC.

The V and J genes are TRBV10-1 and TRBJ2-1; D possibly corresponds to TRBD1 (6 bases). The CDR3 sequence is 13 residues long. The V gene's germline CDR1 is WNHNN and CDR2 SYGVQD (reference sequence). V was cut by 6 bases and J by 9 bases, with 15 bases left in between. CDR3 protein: CASSHLTGLEQFF. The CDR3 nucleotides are TGCGCCAGCAGCCACTTAACAGGGCTTGAGCAGTTCTTC.

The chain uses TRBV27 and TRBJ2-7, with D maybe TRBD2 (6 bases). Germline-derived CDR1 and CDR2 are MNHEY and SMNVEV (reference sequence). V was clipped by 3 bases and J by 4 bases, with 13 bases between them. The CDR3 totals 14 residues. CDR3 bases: TGTGCCAGCAGTTTTTGGATTGGAGGGTACGAGCAGTACTTC. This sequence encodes CASSFWIGGYEQYF.